These 8 T cell receptor beta chains came from one sample sequenced in a study of T cell changes during pregnancy in multiple sclerosis. Profiled with immunoSEQ multiplex PCR; TCRdb holds only in-frame clones, not every one. The table has roughly 89,000 clones, 80% to 95% seen once; the top ten hold about 4.5%. The sample here was peripheral blood, taken in the first trimester of pregnancy. These receptors came from a female donor with multiple sclerosis, enrolled in a pregnancy study.

The chain uses TRBV11-2 and TRBJ2-3; the match to TRBD2 covers 10 bases. Germline values: CDR1 SGHAT, CDR2 FQNNGV. The junction had 8 bases not matched to a gene; V was cut back by 2 bases and J by 3 bases. There are 17 residues in the CDR3. For the CDR3, the DNA is TGTGCCAGCAGCTTATATGGAACTAGCGGGAAAACAGATACGCAGTATTTT. It specifies CASSLYGTSGKTDTQYF.

The chain employs TRBV5-1 and TRBJ2-2; 7 bases match TRBD2. In germline, CDR1 is SGHRS, CDR2 YFSETQ. CDR3 length: 15 amino acids. Germline trimming cut 0 bases from V and 5 bases from J; bases unmatched to any gene: 4. CDR3: CASSLDGGRTGELFF. CDR3 in DNA: TGCGCCAGCAGCTTGGACGGGGGGAGGACCGGGGAGCTGTTTTTT. The complete variable domain, with remaining parts taken from reference TRBV5-1 and TRBJ2-2, reads KAGVTQTPRYLIKTRGQQVTLSCSPISGHRSVSWYQQTPGQGLQFLFEYFSETQRNKGNFPGRFSGRQFSNSRSEMNVSTLELGDSALYLCASSLDGGRTGELFFGEGSRLTVL.

The V call is TRBV7-3, the J call TRBJ2-7; the match to TRBD1 covers 8 bases. V shed 4 bases, J shed 5 bases, and the junction held 1 base outside the gene matches. Germline values: CDR1 SGHTA, CDR2 FQGTGA. This CDR3 has 12 amino acids. The CDR3 spells CASSSGGNEQYF. The DNA of the CDR3 is TGTGCCAGCAGCTCAGGGGGCAACGAGCAGTACTTC.

V gene TRBV13 combines with J gene TRBJ1-3; maybe TRBD1 (5 bases). This CDR3 spans 15 amino acids. V lost 5 bases, J lost 0 bases, and 11 bases lay in between. Germline-derived CDR1 and CDR2 are PRHDT and FYEKMQ (reference sequence). The CDR3 protein is CASSLDRRSGNTIYF. The CDR3 DNA reads as TGTGCCAGCAGCCTAGACAGACGCTCTGGAAACACCATATATTTT.

The chain employs TRBV15 and TRBJ1-1; 7 bases map to TRBD1. With V trimmed by 3 bases and J by 3 bases, 4 bases remained unmatched. From germline, CDR1 is LNHNV and CDR2 YYDKDF (reference sequence). The CDR3 has 14 amino acids. This CDR3 reads CATSRDTGDTEAFF. CDR3 bases: TGTGCCACCAGCAGGGACACAGGGGACACTGAAGCTTTCTTT.

The table lists this clone with a count of one. V gene TRBV19 combines with J gene TRBJ1-1; D is ambiguous. The CDR3 has 13 residues. With 3 bases removed from V and 0 bases from J, the gap between germline ends came to 5 bases. Germline V lookup: CDR1 LNHDA, CDR2 SQIVND (reference sequence). CDR3 loop: CASSIGMNTEAFF. The CDR3 region has the DNA TGTGCCAGTAGTATCGGTATGAACACTGAAGCTTTCTTT.

This chain connects TRBV2 to TRBJ2-4, with D possibly matching TRBD1 (6 bases). CDR1 and CDR2 from the germline V gene are SNHLY and FYNNEI. CDR3 length: 12 residues. V lost 6 bases and J lost 10, with 13 bases in between. As DNA, the CDR3 is TGTGCCAGCAGGAATACAGGGACGATTCAGTACTTC. The encoded protein is CASRNTGTIQYF.

V and J are TRBV5-1 and TRBJ2-7; 10 bases fit TRBD1. Germline trimming cut 0 bases from V and 0 bases from J; bases unmatched to any gene: 9. This CDR3 has 18 amino acids. The germline gives CDR1 SGHRS, CDR2 YFSETQ. Here the CDR3 reads CASSLEDRGMGSSYEQYF. CDR3 coding DNA: TGCGCCAGCAGCTTGGAGGACAGGGGGATGGGGAGCTCCTACGAGCAGTACTTC. The whole variable domain, remainder taken from reference TRBV5-1 and TRBJ2-7, is KAGVTQTPRYLIKTRGQQVTLSCSPISGHRSVSWYQQTPGQGLQFLFEYFSETQRNKGNFPGRFSGRQFSNSRSEMNVSTLELGDSALYLCASSLEDRGMGSSYEQYFGPGTRLTVT.